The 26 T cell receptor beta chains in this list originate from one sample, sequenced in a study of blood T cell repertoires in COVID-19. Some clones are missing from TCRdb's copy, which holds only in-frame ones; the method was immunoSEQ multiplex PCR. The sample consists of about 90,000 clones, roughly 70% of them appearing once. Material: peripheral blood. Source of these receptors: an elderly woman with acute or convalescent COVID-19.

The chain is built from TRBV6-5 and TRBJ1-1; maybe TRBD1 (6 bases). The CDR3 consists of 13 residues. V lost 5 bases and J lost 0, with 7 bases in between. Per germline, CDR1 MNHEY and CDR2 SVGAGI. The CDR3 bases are TGTGCCAGCAGTCGGACAGTGAACACTGAAGCTTTCTTT. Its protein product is CASSRTVNTEAFF.

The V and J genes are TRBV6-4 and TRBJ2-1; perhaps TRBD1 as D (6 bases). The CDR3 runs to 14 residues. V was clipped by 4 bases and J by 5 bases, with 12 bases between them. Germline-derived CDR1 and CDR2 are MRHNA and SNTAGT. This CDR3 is CASSAQGVHNEQFF. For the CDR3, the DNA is TGTGCCAGCAGTGCACAGGGCGTCCACAATGAGCAGTTCTTC.

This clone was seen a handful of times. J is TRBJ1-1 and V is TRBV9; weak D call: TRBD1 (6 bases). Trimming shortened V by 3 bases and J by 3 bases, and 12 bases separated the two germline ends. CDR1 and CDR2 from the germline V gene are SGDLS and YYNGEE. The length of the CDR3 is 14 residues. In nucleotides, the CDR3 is TGTGCCAGCAGCGCTGGACAGCGAGACACTGAAGCTTTCTTT. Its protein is CASSAGQRDTEAFF.

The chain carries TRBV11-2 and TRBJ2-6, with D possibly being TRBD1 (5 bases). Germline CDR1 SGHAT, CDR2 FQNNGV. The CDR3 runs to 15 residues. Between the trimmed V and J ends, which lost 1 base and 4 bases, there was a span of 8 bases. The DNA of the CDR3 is TGTGCCAGCAGCTTAGGGGGCGCAGGGGCCAACGTCCTGACTTTC. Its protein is CASSLGGAGANVLTF.

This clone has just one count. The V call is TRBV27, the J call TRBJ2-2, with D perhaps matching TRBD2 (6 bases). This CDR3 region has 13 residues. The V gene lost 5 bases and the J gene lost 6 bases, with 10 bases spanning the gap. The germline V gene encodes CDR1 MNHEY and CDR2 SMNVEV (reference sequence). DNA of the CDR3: TGTGCCAGCAGTAGCTCGGGGGCCGGGGAGCTGTTTTTT. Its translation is CASSSSGAGELFF.

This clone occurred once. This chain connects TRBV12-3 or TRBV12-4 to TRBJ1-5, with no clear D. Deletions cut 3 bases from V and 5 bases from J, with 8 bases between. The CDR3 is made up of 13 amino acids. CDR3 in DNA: TGTGCCAGCAGTTTTCAGGCCTATCAGCCCCAGCATTTT. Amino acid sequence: CASSFQAYQPQHF.

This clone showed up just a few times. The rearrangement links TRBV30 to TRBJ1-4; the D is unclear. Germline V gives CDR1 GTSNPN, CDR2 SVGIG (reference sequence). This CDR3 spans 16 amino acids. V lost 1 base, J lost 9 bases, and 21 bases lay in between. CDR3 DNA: TGTGCCTGGAGTGAAGGGAGCCTTGTTAAGGCCAAAAAACTGTTTTTT. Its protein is CAWSEGSLVKAKKLFF.

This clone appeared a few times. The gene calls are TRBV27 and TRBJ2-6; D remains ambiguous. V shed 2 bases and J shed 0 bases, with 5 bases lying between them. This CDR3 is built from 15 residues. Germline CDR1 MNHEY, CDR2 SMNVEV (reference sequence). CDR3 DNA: TGTGCCAGCAGTTTAGCAGTCTCTGGGGCCAACGTCCTGACTTTC. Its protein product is CASSLAVSGANVLTF.

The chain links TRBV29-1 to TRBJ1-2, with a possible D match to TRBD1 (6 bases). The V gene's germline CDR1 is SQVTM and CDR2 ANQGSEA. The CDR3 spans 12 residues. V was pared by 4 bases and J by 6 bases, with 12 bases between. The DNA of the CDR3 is TGCAGCGTTGTCGCCAACAGGGATGGCTACACCTTC. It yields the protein CSVVANRDGYTF. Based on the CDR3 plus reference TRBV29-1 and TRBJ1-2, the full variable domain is SAVISQKPSRDICQRGTSLTIQCQVDSQVTMMFWYRQQPGQSLTLIATANQGSEATYESGFVIDKFPISRPNLTFSTLTVSNMSPEDSSIYLCSVVANRDGYTFGSGTRLTVV.

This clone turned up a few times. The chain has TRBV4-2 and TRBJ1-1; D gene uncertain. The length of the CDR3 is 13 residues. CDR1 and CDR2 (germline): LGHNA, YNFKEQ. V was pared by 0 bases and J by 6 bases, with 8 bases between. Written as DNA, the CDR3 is TGTGCCAGCAGCCAAGATCTAGAGGCTGAAGCTTTCTTT. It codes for CASSQDLEAEAFF.

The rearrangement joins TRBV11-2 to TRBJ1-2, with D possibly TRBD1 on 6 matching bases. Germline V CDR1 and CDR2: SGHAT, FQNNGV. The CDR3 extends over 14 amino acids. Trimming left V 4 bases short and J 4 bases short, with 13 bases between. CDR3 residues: CASSSGGAVYGYTF. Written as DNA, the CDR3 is TGTGCCAGCAGCTCGGGGGGGGCCGTCTATGGCTACACCTTC.

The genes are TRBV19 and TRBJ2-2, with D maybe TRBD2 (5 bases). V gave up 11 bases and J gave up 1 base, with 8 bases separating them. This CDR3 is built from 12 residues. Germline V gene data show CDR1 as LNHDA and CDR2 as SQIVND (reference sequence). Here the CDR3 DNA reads TGTGCCGCGGGCATGAACACCGGGGAGCTGTTTTTT. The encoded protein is CAAGMNTGELFF.

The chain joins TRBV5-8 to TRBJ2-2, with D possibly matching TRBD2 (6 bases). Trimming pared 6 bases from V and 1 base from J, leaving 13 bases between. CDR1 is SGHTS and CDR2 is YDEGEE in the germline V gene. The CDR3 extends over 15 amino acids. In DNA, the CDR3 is TGTGCCAGCACCTGGGACTCCCGGAACACCGGGGAGCTGTTTTTT. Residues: CASTWDSRNTGELFF.

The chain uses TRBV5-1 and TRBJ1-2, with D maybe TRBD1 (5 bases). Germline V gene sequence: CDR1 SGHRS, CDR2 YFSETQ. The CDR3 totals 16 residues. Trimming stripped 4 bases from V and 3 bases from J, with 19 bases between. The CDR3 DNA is TGCGCCAGCAGCCCTGTGATTCAGGGTATGGACTATGGCTACACCTTC. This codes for CASSPVIQGMDYGYTF. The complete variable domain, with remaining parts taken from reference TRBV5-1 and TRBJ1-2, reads KAGVTQTPRYLIKTRGQQVTLSCSPISGHRSVSWYQQTPGQGLQFLFEYFSETQRNKGNFPGRFSGRQFSNSRSEMNVSTLELGDSALYLCASSPVIQGMDYGYTFGSGTRLTVV.

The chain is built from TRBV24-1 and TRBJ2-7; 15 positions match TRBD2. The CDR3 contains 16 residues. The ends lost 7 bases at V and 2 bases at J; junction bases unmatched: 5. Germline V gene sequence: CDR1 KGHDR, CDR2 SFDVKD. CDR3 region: CATRGRTSGGAYEQYF. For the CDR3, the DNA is TGTGCCACCAGGGGAAGGACTAGCGGGGGGGCCTACGAGCAGTACTTC.

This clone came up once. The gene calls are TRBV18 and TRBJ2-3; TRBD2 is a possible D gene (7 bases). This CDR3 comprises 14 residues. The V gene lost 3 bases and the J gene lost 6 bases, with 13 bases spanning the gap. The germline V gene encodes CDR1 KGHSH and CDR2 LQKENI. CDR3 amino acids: CASSPGGPSDTQYF. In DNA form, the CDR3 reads TGTGCCAGCTCACCCGGGGGGCCCAGTGATACGCAGTATTTT.

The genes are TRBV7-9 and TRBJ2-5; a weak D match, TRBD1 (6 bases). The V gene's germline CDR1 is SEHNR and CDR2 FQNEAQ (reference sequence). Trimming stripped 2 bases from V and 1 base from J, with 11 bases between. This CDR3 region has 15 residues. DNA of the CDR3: TGTGCCAGCAGCTTATGGCGGACAGTCCAAGAGACCCAGTACTTC. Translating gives CASSLWRTVQETQYF.

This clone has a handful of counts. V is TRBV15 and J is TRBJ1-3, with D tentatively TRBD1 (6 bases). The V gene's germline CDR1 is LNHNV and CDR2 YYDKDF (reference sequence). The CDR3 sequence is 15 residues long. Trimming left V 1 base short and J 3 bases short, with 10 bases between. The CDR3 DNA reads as TGTGCCACCAGCAGAGTCAGGGGCCTTGGAAACACCATATATTTT. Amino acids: CATSRVRGLGNTIYF.

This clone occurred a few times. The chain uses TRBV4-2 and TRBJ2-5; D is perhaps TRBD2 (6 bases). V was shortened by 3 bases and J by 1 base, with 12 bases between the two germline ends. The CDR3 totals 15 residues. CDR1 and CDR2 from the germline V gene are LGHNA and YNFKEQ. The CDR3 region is CASSQGDSGQETQYF. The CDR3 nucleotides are TGTGCCAGCAGCCAGGGGGATAGCGGCCAAGAGACCCAGTACTTC.

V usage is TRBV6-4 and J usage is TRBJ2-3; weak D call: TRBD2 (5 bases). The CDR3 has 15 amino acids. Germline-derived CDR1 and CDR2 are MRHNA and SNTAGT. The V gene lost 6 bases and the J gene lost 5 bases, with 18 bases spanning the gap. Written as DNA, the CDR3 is TGTGCCAGCAGCCCCCGGGGTCTGGGCCGAGATACGCAGTATTTT. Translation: CASSPRGLGRDTQYF.

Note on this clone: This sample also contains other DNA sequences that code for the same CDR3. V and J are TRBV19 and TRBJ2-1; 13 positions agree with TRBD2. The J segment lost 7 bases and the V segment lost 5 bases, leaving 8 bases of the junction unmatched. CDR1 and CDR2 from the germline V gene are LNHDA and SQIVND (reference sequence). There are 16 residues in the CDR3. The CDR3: CASSLRLAGGVNEQFF. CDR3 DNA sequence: TGTGCCAGTAGTCTTAGACTAGCGGGGGGTGTGAATGAGCAGTTCTTC.

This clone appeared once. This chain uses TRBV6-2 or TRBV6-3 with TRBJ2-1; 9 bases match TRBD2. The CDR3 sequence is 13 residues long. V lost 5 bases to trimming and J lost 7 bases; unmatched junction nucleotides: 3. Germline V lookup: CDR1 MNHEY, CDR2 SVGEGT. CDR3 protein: CASSRSGGNEQFF. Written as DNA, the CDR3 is TGTGCCAGCAGTCGCAGCGGGGGGAATGAGCAGTTCTTC.

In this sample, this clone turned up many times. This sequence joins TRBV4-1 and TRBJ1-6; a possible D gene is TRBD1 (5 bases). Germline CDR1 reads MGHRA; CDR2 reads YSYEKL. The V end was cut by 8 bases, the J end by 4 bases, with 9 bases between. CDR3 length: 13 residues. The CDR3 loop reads CASADSYNSPLHF. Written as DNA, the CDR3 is TGCGCCAGCGCTGACAGTTATAATTCACCCCTCCACTTT.

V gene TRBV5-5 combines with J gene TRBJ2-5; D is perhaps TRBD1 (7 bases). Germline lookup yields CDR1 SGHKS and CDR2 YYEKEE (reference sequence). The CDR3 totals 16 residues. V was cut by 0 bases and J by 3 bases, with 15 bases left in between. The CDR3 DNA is TGTGCCAGCAGCTTGGTCCCAGGGGGAGGAGAAGAGACCCAGTACTTC. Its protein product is CASSLVPGGGEETQYF.

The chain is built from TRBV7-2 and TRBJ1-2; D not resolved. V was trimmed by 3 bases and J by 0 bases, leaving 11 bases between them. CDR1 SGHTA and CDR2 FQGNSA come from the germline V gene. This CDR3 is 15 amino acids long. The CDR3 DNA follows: TGTGCCAGCAGCTTCTTGGGCAGTACTAACTATGGCTACACCTTC. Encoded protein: CASSFLGSTNYGYTF.

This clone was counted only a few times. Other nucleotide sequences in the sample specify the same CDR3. The CDR3 DNA reads as TGCAGTGCTCGCGGAGGATATGGCTACACCTTC. Its protein product is CSARGGYGYTF. The chain links TRBV20-1 to TRBJ1-2, with D unclear. Per germline, CDR1 DFQATT and CDR2 SNEGSKA (reference sequence). The CDR3 totals 11 residues. V was trimmed by 5 bases and J by 5 bases, leaving 9 bases between them.